This entry lists 2 T cell receptor beta chains sequenced from one sample in a study of PD-1 blockade in classical Hodgkin lymphoma. The protocol was immunoSEQ multiplex PCR, while the TCRdb copy is restricted to in-frame clones and leaves out a portion. The sample yields about 110,000 clones, approximately 89% seen once. Time point in this sample: cycle 4 day 1 (C4D1), after about 6 weeks of nivolumab. Every one of the patients relapsed after autologous stem cell transplantation (brentuximab vedotin exposure was variable). Here the sequenced sample was peripheral blood mononuclear cells (PBMCs), taken before the fourth cycle of nivolumab. Receptors were obtained from a human donor with classical Hodgkin lymphoma.

The V and J genes are TRBV7-6 and TRBJ2-1; D ambiguous. Between the trimmed V and J ends, which lost 5 bases and 6 bases, there was a span of 8 bases. The CDR3 length is 12 residues. Germline V gene data show CDR1 as SGHVS and CDR2 as FNYEAQ. CDR3 amino acids: CASSPGFNEQFF. The CDR3 coding sequence is TGTGCCAGCAGCCCCGGATTCAATGAGCAGTTCTTC. The variable domain in full, with the rest retrieved from reference TRBV7-6 and TRBJ2-1, is GAGVSQSPRYKVTKRGQDVALRCDPISGHVSLYWYRQALGQGPEFLTYFNYEAQQDKSGLPNDRFSAERPEGSISTLTIQRTEQRDSAMYRCASSPGFNEQFFGPGTRLTVL.

The V gene is TRBV6-4, the J gene TRBJ2-3, with D tentatively TRBD2 (5 bases). The CDR3 spans 15 residues. Germline values: CDR1 MRHNA, CDR2 SNTAGT. The V end was cut by 2 bases, the J end by 0 bases, with 9 bases between. The CDR3 loop is CASSDTGLSTDTQYF. The CDR3 nucleotides read TGTGCCAGCAGTGACACCGGACTGAGCACAGATACGCAGTATTTT.